Below are 9 T cell receptor beta chains sequenced from a single sample in a study of spatial heterogeneity in lung cancer (dated by TCRdb to 2018 to 2020). Library preparation used 5' RACE. The sample was run on a NextSeq 500. The public reads were run again by TCRdb, first through fastp at Q25 and then through MiXCR, and only productive beta chains were kept. Each record represents a unique CDR3 protein, reported with the most common genes and DNA among its rows. The sample profile shows nearly 95,000 distinct CDR3 sequences; 15% to 20% of them were found once. The ten largest account for about a fifth of the sample. The time point tag for this specimen amounts to: blood at routine non-recurrence follow-up after resection. The source material was PBMCs, sampled at follow-up. The source is a male donor with early-stage non-small cell lung cancer.

This clonotype showed up just a few times. The J gene is TRBJ1-3, the V gene TRBV20-1, with D unclear. V gave up 3 bases and J gave up 3 bases, with 3 bases separating them. CDR1 and CDR2 from the germline V gene are DFQATT and SNEGSKA (reference sequence). The CDR3 has 11 residues. In DNA form, the CDR3 reads TGCAGTGCTAGTGGTGGAAACACCATATATTTT. Translating gives CSASGGNTIYF.

V is TRBV7-2 and J is TRBJ1-3; 7 nucleotides line up with TRBD1. The junction had 3 bases not matched to a gene; V was cut back by 5 bases and J by 2 bases. The CDR3 spans 14 residues. CDR1 and CDR2 (germline): SGHTA, FQGNSA. CDR3 region: CASSQQGTGNTIYF. The CDR3 DNA is TGTGCCAGCAGCCAACAGGGGACTGGAAACACCATATATTTT.

This clonotype was detected ten times or more. The V gene is TRBV20-1, the J gene TRBJ2-3; 9 bases line up with TRBD2. Per the germline V gene, CDR1 is DFQATT and CDR2 is SNEGSKA (reference sequence). The CDR3 is made up of 14 amino acids. V lost 5 bases and J lost 0; bases outside the gene matches: 3. The CDR3 loop is CSARLADSTDTQYF. The DNA of the CDR3 is TGCAGTGCTCGACTAGCGGATAGCACAGATACGCAGTATTTT.

This clonotype was seen only a few times. The chain links TRBV5-6 to TRBJ2-2; D is uncertain. CDR3 length: 15 amino acids. Germline V lookup: CDR1 SGHDT, CDR2 YYEEEE. Trimming stripped 0 bases from V and 7 bases from J, with 13 bases between. The CDR3 bases are TGTGCCAGCAGCTTGGTAGGCTGGTCGAGCGGGGAGCTGTTTTTT. Translation: CASSLVGWSSGELFF.

This clonotype was observed a few times. This chain uses TRBV7-2 with TRBJ1-2; D unclear. Trimming pared 1 base from V and 0 bases from J, leaving 12 bases between. The germline CDR1 and CDR2 sequences are SGHTA and FQGNSA. This CDR3 is built from 16 residues. The CDR3 DNA sequence: TGTGCCAGCAGCTTAGTGGCCAGCCTCGCTAACTATGGCTACACCTTC. Translating gives CASSLVASLANYGYTF.

This clonotype was counted a few times. This chain connects TRBV7-2 to TRBJ2-7; D gene unclear. Germline V gives CDR1 SGHTA, CDR2 FQGNSA. With 1 base removed from V and 6 bases from J, the gap between germline ends came to 10 bases. The CDR3 sequence is 13 residues long. Here the CDR3 reads CASSLVRSGEQYF. For the CDR3, the DNA is TGTGCCAGCAGCTTAGTTAGATCGGGCGAGCAGTACTTC.

The V call is TRBV30, the J call TRBJ1-6; D uncertain. Germline V gene sequence: CDR1 GTSNPN, CDR2 SVGIG (reference sequence). The ends were cut back, 2 bases at V and 8 bases at J, with 16 bases in the middle. The CDR3 is 15 residues long. CDR3 loop: CAWSQTGRGDSPLHF. The CDR3 nucleotides are TGTGCCTGGAGTCAAACGGGGAGAGGAGATTCACCCCTCCACTTT.

The rearrangement uses TRBV12-3 or TRBV12-4 and TRBJ2-1; the D gene could be TRBD1 or TRBD2 (5 bases each). With 5 bases removed from V and 14 bases from J, the gap between germline ends came to 16 bases. This CDR3 spans 12 amino acids. As DNA, the CDR3 is TGTGCCAGCAGTGCCGGGACCCCCGGGGAGTTCTTC. Its protein is CASSAGTPGEFF.

This clonotype has a handful of counts. J is TRBJ2-1 and V is TRBV20-1; 8 bases match TRBD1. The V gene's germline CDR1 is DFQATT and CDR2 SNEGSKA (reference sequence). The CDR3 contains 15 residues. The V segment lost 0 bases and the J segment 3 bases; nucleotides outside the gene matches: 4. The DNA of the CDR3 is TGCAGTGCTAGAGATCACGGACAGGGCTACAATGAGCAGTTCTTC. It is translated as CSARDHGQGYNEQFF.